A single T cell receptor (beta chain) is shown here with its context. The source of the sample is a study of blood T cell repertoires in COVID-19. Turning to the study itself: Both acute and convalescent COVID-19 samples were obtained from the United States, Italy and Spain. T cells, B-cell-depleted T cells, or PBMCs supplied cDNA or gDNA.

Authors' analysis steps: Estimated nucleated cell counts came from reference gene primer amplification. Measured with immunoSEQ multiplex PCR; TCRdb has only the in-frame clones, and not every one. D and trimming were read from the DNA, whereas the V and J calls and clone size are those reported in that table. The sample has approximately 300,000 clones; 90% are singletons. While infection was still active, Seattle patients were enrolled and then followed longitudinally. Trimming took off 5 bases at V and 8 bases at J, with 10 bases between the two ends. This CDR3 comprises 12 residues. Germline V gene lookup returns CDR1 SEHNR and CDR2 FQNEAQ (reference sequence).

The receptor's source is a woman under 40 with COVID-19, enrolled during active disease. The sample comprised peripheral blood. The chain uses TRBV7-9 and TRBJ2-1; unclear D gene. The CDR3: CASSPRHDEQFF. CDR3 DNA sequence: TGTGCCAGCAGCCCGAGACACGATGAGCAGTTCTTC. The complete variable domain, with remaining parts taken from reference TRBV7-9 and TRBJ2-1, reads DTGVSQNPRHKITKRGQNVTFRCDPISEHNRLYWYRQTLGQGPEFLTYFQNEAQLEKSRLLSDRFSAERPKGSFSTLEIQRTEQGDSAMYLCASSPRHDEQFFGPGTRLTVL.